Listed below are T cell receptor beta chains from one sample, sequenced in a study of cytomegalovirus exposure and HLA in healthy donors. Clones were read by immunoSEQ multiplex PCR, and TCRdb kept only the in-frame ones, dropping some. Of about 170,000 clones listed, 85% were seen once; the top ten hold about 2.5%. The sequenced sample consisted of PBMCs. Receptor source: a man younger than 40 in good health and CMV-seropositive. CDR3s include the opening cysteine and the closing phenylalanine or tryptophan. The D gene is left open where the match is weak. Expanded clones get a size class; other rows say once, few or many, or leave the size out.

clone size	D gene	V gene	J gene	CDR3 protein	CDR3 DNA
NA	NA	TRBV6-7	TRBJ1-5	CASSYARVGQPQHF	TGTGCCAGCAGTTACGCCAGGGTAGGTCAGCCCCAGCATTTT
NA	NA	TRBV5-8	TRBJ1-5	CASSLMRQDNQPQHF	TGTGCCAGCAGCTTGATGCGACAAGACAATCAGCCCCAGCATTTT
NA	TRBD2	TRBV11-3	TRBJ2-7	CASSLGGSGASYEQYF	TGTGCCAGCAGCTTAGGGGGTAGCGGGGCCTCCTACGAGCAGTACTTC
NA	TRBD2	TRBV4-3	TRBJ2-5	CASSQGLGSEETQYF	TGCGCCAGCAGCCAGGGACTAGGGAGCGAAGAGACCCAGTACTTC
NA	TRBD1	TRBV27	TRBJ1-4	CASSPLTGVDREKLFF	TGCGCCAGCAGTCCCCTTACAGGGGTGGATCGTGAAAAACTGTTTTTT
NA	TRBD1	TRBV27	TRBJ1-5	CASSWTGTQPQHF	TGTGCCAGCAGTTGGACAGGGACTCAGCCCCAGCATTTT
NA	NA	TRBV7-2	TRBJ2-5	CASSLSAVETQYF	TGTGCCAGCAGCTTGAGTGCGGTCGAGACCCAGTACTTC
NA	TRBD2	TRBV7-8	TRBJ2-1	CASGGGVGNEQFF	TGTGCCAGCGGGGGGGGAGTGGGCAATGAGCAGTTCTTC
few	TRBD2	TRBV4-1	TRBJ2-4	CASSRLAGEGDIQYF	TGCGCCAGCAGCCGACTAGCGGGAGAAGGGGACATTCAGTACTTC
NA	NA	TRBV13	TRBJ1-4	CASSQQKAREKLFF	TGTGCCAGCAGCCAACAAAAGGCTAGAGAAAAACTGTTTTTT
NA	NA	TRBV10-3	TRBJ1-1	CAISESPGTEAFF	TGTGCCATCAGTGAGTCGCCCGGGACTGAAGCTTTCTTT
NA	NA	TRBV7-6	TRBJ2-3	CASSERSTDTQYF	TGTGCCAGCAGCGAGAGAAGCACAGATACGCAGTATTTT
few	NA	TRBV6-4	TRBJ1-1	CASSASPEGGEAFF	TGTGCCAGCAGCGCCTCCCCAGAGGGAGGCGAAGCTTTCTTT
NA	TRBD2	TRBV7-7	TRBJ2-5	CASSYGTSGQETQYF	TGTGCTAGCAGCTACGGGACTAGCGGACAAGAGACCCAGTACTTC
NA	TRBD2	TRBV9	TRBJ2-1	CASSGSGSSYNEQFF	TGTGCCAGCAGCGGTAGCGGGAGCTCCTACAATGAGCAGTTCTTC
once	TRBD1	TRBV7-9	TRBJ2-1	CASSPAGDRVVSKFF	TGTGCCAGCAGCCCAGCAGGAGACAGGGTCGTCTCGAAGTTCTTC
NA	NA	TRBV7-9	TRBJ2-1	CASSASSYNEQFF	TGTGCCAGCAGCGCCAGCTCCTACAATGAGCAGTTCTTC
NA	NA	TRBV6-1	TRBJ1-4	CASSLRREEKLFF	TGTGCCAGCAGCCTCAGGCGGGAGGAAAAACTGTTTTTT
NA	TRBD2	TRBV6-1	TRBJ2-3	CASMGLAVPDTQYF	TGTGCCAGCATGGGACTAGCGGTGCCGGATACGCAGTATTTT
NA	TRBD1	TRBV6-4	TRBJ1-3	CASSDSRAQTGAGNTIYF	TGTGCCAGCAGTGACTCGAGGGCCCAGACAGGGGCTGGAAACACCATATATTTT
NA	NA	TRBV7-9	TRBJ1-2	CASSPDRRVEGYTF	TGTGCCAGCAGCCCAGACCGACGGGTCGAGGGCTACACCTTC
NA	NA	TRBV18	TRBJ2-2	CASSPIGVRNTGELFF	TGTGCCAGCTCACCCATAGGGGTTCGGAACACCGGGGAGCTGTTTTTT
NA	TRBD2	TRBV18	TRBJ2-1	CASSPTSGAYNEQFF	TGTGCCAGCTCACCGACTAGCGGGGCGTACAATGAGCAGTTCTTC
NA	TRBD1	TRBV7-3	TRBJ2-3	CASSRQGQSSTDTQYF	TGTGCCAGCAGCCGCCAGGGACAGTCTAGCACAGATACGCAGTATTTT
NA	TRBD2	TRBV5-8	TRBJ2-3	CASRMGLAGADTQYF	TGTGCCAGCAGGATGGGACTAGCGGGAGCAGATACGCAGTATTTT
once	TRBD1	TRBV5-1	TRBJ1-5	CASSPWGEDRERPQHF	TGCGCCAGCAGCCCATGGGGGGAGGACAGGGAGCGGCCCCAGCATTTT
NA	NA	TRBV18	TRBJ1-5	CASSQETDQPQHF	TGTGCCAGCTCACAAGAAACGGATCAGCCCCAGCATTTT
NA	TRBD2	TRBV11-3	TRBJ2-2	CASSNLAGLNTGELFF	TGTGCCAGCAGCAACCTAGCGGGATTGAACACCGGGGAGCTGTTTTTT
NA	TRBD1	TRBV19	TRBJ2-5	CASNEGAGGWETQYF	TGTGCCAGTAACGAGGGAGCAGGGGGTTGGGAGACCCAGTACTTC
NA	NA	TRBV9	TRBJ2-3	CASTPRRESTDTQYF	TGTGCCAGCACCCCCCGGCGGGAAAGCACAGATACGCAGTATTTT